This TCR beta chain was found in a study of blood T cells in healthy people across ages. Study-level findings and limits: As age increased, TCR beta diversity per million T cells fell in a roughly linear fashion. Considered underestimates were the diversity estimates obtained from one million T cells.

The sample providers were healthy Caucasian people from Russia, aged roughly 6 to 100. Primed by a sample-barcoded 5' primer and a J-beta primer mix, a second PCR proceeded for about 6 to 12 cycles. In TCRdb, the 5' RACE reads were re-called with MiXCR into one record per CDR3 protein. This table has 900,000 to 950,000 distinct CDR3 sequences, around 29% appearing once. Trimming pared 2 bases from V and 5 bases from J, leaving 12 bases between. This CDR3 contains 14 residues. CDR1 is SGHAT and CDR2 is FQNNGV in the germline V gene. This clonotype was recorded many times. The antigen is not known. This sample was shared with a second study, whose subject was T cells of mothers and their children.

The chain couples TRBV11-2 to TRBJ2-5, with D perhaps TRBD1 (5 bases). Specimen: blood. This TCR came from a woman aged 40 to 49 in good health. CDR3 region: CASSLSSGRETQYF. The CDR3 DNA follows: TGTGCCAGCAGCTTAAGTTCAGGGCGGGAGACCCAGTACTTC.